This T cell receptor (beta chain) came from a study of blood T cell repertoires in COVID-19. Study information: Donors in the United States, Italy and Spain gave samples during acute or convalescent COVID-19. Nucleic acid was either cDNA or gDNA, and it came from T cells, B-cell-depleted T cells, or PBMCs.

V dropped 8 bases and J dropped 4; count of bases not matched to a gene: 6. Germline V lookup: CDR1 SNHLY, CDR2 FYNNEI. This CDR3 is built from 13 residues. Study processing details: How many nucleated cells were present was estimated from reference gene primer amplification. Sequenced by immunoSEQ multiplex PCR; TCRdb stores in-frame clones only, minus some. For V, J and clone size, that table is used; D and trimming come from the DNA. The sample has fewer than 250,000 clones, 65% to 90% seen once; the top ten hold approximately 4.5%. The source is a woman aged 70-85 years with acute or convalescent COVID-19. Source material: peripheral blood. V usage is TRBV2 and J usage is TRBJ2-3; TRBD2 aligns across 7 bases. The CDR3 coding sequence is TGTGCCAGCCTAGCGGAGGTGTCAGATACGCAGTATTTT. Translating it yields CASLAEVSDTQYF.